Described below is a single TCR beta chain sequence and its context. Antigen unknown. These data belong to a study of T cell responses to AZD1222 COVID-19 vaccine. Study-wide results and caveats: It should be noted that donors were predominantly white British and more often female, and clonal diversity was possibly underestimated.

Assay: immunoSEQ multiplex PCR; the TCRdb copy retains only in-frame clones and omits some. The data contain some 110,000 clones, 70% to 90% of them seen just once; the ten biggest clones take up 18%. V lost 6 bases, J lost 2 bases, and 7 bases stayed unmatched. Germline V gives CDR1 LNHDA, CDR2 SQIVND (reference sequence). CDR3 length equals 14 residues. The TCR was taken from an adult in good health. This chain connects TRBV19 to TRBJ2-7; 7 bases are shared with TRBD1. Sequencing was performed on peripheral blood, taken on day 0 of AZD1222 vaccination. Here the CDR3 DNA reads TGTGCCAGTAGACTGGCACAGGGGCCCTACGAGCAGTACTTC. This translates into CASRLAQGPYEQYF.